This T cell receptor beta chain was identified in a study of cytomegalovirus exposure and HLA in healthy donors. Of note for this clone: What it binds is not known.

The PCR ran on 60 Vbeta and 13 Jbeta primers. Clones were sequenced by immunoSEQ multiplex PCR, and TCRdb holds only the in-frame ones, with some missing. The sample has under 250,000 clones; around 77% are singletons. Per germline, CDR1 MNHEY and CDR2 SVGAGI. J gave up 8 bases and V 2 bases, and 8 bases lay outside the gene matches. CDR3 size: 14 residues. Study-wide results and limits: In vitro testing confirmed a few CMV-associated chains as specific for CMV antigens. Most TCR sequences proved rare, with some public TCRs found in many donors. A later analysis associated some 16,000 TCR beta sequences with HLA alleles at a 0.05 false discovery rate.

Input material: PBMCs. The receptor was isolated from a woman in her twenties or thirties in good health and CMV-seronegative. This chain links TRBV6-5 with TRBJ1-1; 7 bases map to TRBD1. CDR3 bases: TGTGCCAGCAGTTACCAACCGAGGGGGCTCGAAGCTTTCTTT. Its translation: CASSYQPRGLEAFF.